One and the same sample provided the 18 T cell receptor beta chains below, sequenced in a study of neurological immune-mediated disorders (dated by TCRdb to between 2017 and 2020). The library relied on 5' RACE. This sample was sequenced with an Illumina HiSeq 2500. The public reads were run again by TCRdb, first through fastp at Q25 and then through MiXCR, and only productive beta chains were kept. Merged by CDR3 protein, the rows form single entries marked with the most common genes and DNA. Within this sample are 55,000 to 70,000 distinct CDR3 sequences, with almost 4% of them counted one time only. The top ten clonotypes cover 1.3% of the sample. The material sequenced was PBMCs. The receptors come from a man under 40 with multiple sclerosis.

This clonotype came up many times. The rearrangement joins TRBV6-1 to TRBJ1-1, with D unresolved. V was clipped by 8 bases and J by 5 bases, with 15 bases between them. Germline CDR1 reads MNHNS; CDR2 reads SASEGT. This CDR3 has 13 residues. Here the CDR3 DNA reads TGTGCCAGCCTTGCCAGGATTAAGACTGAAGCTTTCTTT. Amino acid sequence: CASLARIKTEAFF.

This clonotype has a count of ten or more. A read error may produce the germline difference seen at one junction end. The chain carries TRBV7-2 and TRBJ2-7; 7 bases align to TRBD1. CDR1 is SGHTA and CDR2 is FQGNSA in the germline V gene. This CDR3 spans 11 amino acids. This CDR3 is CASSYRDRPCF. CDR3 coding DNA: TGTGCCAGCAGTTATAGGGACAGACCGTGCTTC. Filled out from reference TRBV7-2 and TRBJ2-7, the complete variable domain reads GAGVSQSPSNKVTEKGKDVELRCDPISGHTALYWYRQSLGQGLEFLIYFQGNSAPDKSGLPSDRFSAERTGGSVSTLTIQRTQQEDSAVYLCASSYRDRPCFGPGTRLTVT.

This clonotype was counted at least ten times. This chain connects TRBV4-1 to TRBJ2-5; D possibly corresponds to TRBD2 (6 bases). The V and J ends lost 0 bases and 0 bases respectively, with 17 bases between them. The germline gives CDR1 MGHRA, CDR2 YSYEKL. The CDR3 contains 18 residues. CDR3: CASSQDGAWAGYQETQYF. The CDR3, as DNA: TGCGCCAGCAGCCAAGATGGGGCGTGGGCGGGGTACCAAGAGACCCAGTACTTC.

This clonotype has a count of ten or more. The CDR3 spells CASSFQGAETQYF. In DNA, the CDR3 is TGTGCCAGCAGTTTTCAGGGGGCAGAGACCCAGTACTTC. The rearrangement joins TRBV12-3 or TRBV12-4 to TRBJ2-5; 8 nucleotides line up with TRBD1. After removal of 3 bases from V and 4 bases from J, the junction contained 1 base not matched to a gene. CDR3 length equals 13 residues.

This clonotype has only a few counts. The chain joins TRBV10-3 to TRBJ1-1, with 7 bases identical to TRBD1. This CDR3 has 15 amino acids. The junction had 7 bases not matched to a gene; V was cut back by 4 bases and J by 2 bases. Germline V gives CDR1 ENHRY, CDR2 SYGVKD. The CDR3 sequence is CAISGRTGTNTEAFF. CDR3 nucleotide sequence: TGTGCCATCAGTGGTAGGACAGGAACAAACACTGAAGCTTTCTTT.

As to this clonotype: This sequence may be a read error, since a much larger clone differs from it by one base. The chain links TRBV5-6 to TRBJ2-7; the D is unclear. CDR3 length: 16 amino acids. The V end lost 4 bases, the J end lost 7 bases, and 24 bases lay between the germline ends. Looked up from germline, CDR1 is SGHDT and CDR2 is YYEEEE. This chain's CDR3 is CASSPPLAKRIQEQYF. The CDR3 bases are TGTGCCAGCAGCCCTCCTTTGGCTAAGAGGATCCAAGAGCAGTACTTC.

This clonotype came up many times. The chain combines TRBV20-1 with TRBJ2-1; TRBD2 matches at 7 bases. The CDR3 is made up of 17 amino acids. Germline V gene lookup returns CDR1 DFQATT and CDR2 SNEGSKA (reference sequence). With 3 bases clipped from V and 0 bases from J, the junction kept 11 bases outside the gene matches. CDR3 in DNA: TGCAGTGCTAGGGACTTTTCTGGCGGGGGCTCCTACAATGAGCAGTTCTTC. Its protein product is CSARDFSGGGSYNEQFF.

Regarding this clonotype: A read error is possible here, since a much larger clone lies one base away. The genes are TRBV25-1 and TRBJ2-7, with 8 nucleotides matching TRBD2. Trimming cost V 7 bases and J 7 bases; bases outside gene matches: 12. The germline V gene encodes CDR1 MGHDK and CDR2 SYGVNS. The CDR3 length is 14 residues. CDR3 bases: TGTGCCAGCACCCGTGGCGCGGGGGGCAAAGAGCAGTACTTC. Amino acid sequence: CASTRGAGGKEQYF.

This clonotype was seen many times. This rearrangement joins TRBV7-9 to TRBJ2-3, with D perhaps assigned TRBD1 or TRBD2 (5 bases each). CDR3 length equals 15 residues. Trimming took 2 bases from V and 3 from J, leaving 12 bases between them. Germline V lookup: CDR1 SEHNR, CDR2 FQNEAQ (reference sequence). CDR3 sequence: CASSLNVGVTDTQYF. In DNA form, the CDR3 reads TGTGCCAGCAGCTTAAATGTGGGGGTAACAGATACGCAGTATTTT.

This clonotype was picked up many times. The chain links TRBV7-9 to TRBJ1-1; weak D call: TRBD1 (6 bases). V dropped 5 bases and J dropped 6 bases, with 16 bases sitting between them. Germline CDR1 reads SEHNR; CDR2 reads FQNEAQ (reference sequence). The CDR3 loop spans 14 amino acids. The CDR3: CASSRDRYNAEAFF. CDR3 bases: TGTGCCAGCAGCCGAGACAGGTATAACGCTGAAGCTTTCTTT.

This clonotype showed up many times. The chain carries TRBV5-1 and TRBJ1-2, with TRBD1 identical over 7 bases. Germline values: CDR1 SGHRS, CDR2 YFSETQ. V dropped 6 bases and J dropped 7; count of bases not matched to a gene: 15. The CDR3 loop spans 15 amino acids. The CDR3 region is CASTINRQGKSGYTF. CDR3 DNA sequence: TGCGCCAGCACCATTAACAGACAGGGTAAATCTGGCTACACCTTC.

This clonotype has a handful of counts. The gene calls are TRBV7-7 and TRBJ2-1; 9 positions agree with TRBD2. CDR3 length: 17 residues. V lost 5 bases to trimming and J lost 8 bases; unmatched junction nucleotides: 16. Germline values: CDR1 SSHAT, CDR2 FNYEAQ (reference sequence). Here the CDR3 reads CASSPGEGTSIRDEQFF. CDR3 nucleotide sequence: TGTGCCAGCAGCCCGGGAGAAGGGACTAGCATTAGGGATGAGCAGTTCTTC. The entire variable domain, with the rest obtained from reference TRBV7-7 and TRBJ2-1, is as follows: GAGVSQSPRYKVTKRGQDVTLRCDPISSHATLYWYQQALGQGPEFLTYFNYEAQPDKSGLPSDRFSAERPEGSISTLTIQRTEQRDSAMYRCASSPGEGTSIRDEQFFGPGTRLTVL.

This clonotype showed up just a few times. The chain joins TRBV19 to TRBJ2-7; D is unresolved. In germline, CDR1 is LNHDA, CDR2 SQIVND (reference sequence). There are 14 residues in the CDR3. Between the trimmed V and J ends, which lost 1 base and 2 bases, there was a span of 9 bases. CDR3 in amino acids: CASSIVAATYEQYF. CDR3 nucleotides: TGTGCCAGTAGTATAGTTGCAGCTACCTACGAGCAGTACTTC.

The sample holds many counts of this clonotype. The CDR3 DNA reads as TGCAGTGCTAGAGATCCGAGTGCAGGGAATGGCTACACCTTC. Encoded protein: CSARDPSAGNGYTF. The rearrangement uses TRBV20-1 and TRBJ1-2; D perhaps matches TRBD1 (5 bases). The V end lost 0 bases, the J end lost 6 bases, and 14 bases lay between the germline ends. The CDR3 extends over 14 amino acids. In germline, CDR1 is DFQATT, CDR2 SNEGSKA (reference sequence).

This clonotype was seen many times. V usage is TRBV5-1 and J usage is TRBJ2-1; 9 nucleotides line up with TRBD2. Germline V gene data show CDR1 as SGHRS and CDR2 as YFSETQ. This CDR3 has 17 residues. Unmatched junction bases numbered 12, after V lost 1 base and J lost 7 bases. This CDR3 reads CASSLLASGATGNEQFF. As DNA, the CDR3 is TGCGCCAGCAGCTTGTTGGCTAGCGGGGCGACCGGGAATGAGCAGTTCTTC.

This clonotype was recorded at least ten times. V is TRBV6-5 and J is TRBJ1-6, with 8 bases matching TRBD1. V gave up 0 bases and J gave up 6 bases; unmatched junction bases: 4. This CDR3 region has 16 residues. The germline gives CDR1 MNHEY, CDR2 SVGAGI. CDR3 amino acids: CASSYSATGANSPLHF. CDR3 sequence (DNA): TGTGCCAGCAGTTACTCGGCGACAGGGGCTAATTCACCCCTCCACTTT.

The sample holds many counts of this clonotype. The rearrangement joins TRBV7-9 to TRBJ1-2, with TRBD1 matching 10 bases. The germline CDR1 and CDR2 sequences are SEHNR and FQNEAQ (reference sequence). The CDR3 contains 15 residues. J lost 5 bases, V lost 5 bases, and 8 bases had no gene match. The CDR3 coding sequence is TGTGCCAGCAGCGGAGACAGGGGGCGTTGGTATGGCTACACCTTC. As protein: CASSGDRGRWYGYTF.

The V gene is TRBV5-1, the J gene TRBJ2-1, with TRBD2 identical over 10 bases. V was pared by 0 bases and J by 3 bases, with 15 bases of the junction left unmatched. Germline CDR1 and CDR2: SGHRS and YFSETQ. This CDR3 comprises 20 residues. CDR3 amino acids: CASSLVFSGGPERYYNEQFF. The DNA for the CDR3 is TGCGCCAGCAGCTTGGTATTTAGCGGGGGGCCAGAGAGATACTACAATGAGCAGTTCTTC.